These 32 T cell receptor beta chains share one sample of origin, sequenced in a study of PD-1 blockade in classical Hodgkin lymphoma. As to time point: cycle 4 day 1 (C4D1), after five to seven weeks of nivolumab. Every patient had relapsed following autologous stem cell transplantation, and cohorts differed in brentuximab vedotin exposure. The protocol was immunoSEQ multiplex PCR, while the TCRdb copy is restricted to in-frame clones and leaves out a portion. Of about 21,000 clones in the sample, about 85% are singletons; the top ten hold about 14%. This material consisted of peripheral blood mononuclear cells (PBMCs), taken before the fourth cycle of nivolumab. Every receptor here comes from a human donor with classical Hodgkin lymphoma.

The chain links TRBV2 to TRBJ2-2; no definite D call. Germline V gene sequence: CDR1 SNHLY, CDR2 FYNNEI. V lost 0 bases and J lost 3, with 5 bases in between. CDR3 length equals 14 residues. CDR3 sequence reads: CASSEALDTGELFF. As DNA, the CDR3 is TGTGCCAGCAGTGAAGCGCTCGACACCGGGGAGCTGTTTTTT.

As DNA, the CDR3 is TGTGCTAGTGGTTTGGCCACGACTAGCGGGAGCAGCTACGAGCAGTACTTC. Translating gives CASGLATTSGSSYEQYF. The J gene is TRBJ2-7, the V gene TRBV12-5, with 12 bases identical to TRBD2. Germline CDR1 LGHNT, CDR2 FRNRAP. V dropped 1 base and J dropped 3; count of bases not matched to a gene: 7. The CDR3 has 17 amino acids.

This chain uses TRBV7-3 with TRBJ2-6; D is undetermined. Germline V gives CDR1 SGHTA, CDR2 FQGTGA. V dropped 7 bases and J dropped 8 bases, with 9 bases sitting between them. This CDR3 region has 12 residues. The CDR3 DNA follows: TGTGCCAGCACAGATGGCCCCAACGTCCTGACTTTC. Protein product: CASTDGPNVLTF.

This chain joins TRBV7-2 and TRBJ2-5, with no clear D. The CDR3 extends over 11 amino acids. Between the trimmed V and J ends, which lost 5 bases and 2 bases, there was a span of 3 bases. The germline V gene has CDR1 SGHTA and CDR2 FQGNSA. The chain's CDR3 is CASSAQETQYF. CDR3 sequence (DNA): TGTGCCAGCAGCGCACAAGAGACCCAGTACTTC.

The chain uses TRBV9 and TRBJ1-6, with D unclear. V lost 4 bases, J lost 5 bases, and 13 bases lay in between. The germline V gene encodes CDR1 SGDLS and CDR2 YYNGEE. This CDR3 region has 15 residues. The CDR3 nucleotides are TGTGCCAGCAGCCCTTGGGTCGGGAATAATTCACCCCTCCACTTT. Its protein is CASSPWVGNNSPLHF. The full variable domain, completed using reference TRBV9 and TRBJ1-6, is DSGVTQTPKHLITATGQRVTLRCSPRSGDLSVYWYQQSLDQGLQFLIQYYNGEERAKGNILERFSAQQFPDLHSELNLSSLELGDSALYFCASSPWVGNNSPLHFGNGTRLTVT.

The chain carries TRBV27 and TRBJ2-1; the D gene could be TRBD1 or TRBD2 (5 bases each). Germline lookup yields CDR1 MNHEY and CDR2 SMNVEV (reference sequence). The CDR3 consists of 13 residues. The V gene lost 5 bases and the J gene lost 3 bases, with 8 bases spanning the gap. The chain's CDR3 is CASSEGNYNEQFF. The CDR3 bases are TGTGCCAGCAGTGAGGGGAACTACAATGAGCAGTTCTTC.

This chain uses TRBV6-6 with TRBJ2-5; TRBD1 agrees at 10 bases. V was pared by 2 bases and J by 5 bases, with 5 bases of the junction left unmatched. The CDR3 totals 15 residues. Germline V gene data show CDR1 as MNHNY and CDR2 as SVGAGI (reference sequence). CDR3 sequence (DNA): TGTGCCAGCAGTTACGGCGGACAGGGGGGCGAGACCCAGTACTTC. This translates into CASSYGGQGGETQYF.

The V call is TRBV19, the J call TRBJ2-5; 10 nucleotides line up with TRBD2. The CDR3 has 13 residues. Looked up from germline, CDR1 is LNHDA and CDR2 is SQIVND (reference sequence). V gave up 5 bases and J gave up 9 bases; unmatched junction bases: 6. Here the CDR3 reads CASSGLAGAAQYF. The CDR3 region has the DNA TGTGCCAGTAGTGGTCTAGCGGGGGCGGCCCAGTACTTC.

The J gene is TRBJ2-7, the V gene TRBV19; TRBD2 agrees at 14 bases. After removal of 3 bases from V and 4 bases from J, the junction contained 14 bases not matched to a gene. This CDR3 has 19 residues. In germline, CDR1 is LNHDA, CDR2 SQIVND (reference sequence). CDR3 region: CASSIPPTGTSGGHYEQYF. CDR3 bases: TGTGCCAGTAGTATCCCCCCCACCGGGACTAGCGGGGGCCATTACGAGCAGTACTTC.

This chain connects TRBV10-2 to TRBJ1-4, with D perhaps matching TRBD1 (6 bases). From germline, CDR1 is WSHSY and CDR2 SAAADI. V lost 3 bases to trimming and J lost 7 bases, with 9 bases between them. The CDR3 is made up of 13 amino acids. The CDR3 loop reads CASSDQGPEKLFF. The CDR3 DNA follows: TGCGCCAGCAGTGATCAGGGGCCTGAAAAACTGTTTTTT.

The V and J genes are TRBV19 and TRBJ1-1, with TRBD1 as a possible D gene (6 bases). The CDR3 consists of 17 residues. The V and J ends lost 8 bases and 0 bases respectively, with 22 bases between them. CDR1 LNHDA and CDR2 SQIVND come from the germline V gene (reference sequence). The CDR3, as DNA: TGTGCCAGTGGTAGGGGCGTGGGGGCCCACGTGAACACTGAAGCTTTCTTT. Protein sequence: CASGRGVGAHVNTEAFF.

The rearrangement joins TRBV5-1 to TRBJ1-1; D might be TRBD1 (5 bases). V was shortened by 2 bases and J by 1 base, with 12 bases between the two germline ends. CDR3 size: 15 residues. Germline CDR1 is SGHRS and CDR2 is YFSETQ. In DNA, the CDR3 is TGCGCCAGCAGCTTAACAGCAACAGGGAACACTGAAGCTTTCTTT. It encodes CASSLTATGNTEAFF.

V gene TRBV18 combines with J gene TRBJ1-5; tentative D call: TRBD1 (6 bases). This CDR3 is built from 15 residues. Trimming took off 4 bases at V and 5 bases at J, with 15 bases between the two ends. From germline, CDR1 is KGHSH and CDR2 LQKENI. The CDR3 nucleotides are TGTGCCAGCTCACGGGTGGGGACACTTGATCAGCCCCAGCATTTT. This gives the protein CASSRVGTLDQPQHF. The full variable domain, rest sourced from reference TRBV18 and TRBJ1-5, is NAGVMQNPRHLVRRRGQEARLRCSPMKGHSHVYWYRQLPEEGLKFMVYLQKENIIDESGMPKERFSAEFPKEGPSILRIQQVVRGDSAAYFCASSRVGTLDQPQHFGDGTRLSIL.

The CDR3 DNA reads TGTGCCAGCAGCCCGGACAGGGGGCCTGGCTATGGCTACACCTTC. Translating gives CASSPDRGPGYGYTF. The chain uses TRBV2 and TRBJ1-2, with 11 positions matching TRBD1. The length of the CDR3 is 15 residues. Unmatched junction bases numbered 7, after V lost 6 bases and J lost 4 bases. Germline V lookup: CDR1 SNHLY, CDR2 FYNNEI.

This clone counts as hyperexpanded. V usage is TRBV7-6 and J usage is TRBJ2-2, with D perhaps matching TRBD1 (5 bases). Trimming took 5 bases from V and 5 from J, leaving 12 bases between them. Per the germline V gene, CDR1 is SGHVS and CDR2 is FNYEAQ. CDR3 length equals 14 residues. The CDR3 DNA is TGTGCCAGCAGCATCAGGGTAGGGACCGGGGAGCTGTTTTTT. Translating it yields CASSIRVGTGELFF.

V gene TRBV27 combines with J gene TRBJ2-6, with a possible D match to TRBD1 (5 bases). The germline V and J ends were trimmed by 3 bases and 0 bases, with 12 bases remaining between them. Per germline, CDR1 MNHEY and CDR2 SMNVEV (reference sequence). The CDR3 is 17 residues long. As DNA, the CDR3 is TGTGCCAGCAGTTTGGGGCAGTGGCGCTCTGGGGCCAACGTCCTGACTTTC. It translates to CASSLGQWRSGANVLTF.

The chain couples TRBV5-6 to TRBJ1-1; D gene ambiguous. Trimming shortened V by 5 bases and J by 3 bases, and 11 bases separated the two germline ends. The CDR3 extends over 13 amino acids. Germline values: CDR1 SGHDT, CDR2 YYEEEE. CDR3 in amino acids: CASSSVLDTEAFF. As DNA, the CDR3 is TGTGCCAGCAGTTCCGTTTTGGACACTGAAGCTTTCTTT.

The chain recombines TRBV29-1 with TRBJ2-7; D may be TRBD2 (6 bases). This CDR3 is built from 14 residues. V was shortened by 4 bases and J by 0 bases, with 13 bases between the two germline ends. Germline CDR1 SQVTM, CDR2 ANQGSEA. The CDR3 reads CSVGGDEGSYEQYF. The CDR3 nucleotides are TGCAGCGTTGGGGGGGACGAAGGCTCCTACGAGCAGTACTTC.

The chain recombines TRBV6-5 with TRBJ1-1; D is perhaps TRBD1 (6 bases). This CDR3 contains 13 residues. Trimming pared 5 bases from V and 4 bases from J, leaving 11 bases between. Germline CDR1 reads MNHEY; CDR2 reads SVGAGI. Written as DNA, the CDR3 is TGTGCCAGCAGTGGGGGGGCCAGCACTGAAGCTTTCTTT. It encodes CASSGGASTEAFF.

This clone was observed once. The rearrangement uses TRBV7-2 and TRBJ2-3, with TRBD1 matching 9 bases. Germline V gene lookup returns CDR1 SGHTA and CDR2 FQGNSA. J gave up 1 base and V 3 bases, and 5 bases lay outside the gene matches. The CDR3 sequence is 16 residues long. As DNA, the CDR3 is TGTGCCAGCAGCTTCCCCACAGGGGGCGGCACAGATACGCAGTATTTT. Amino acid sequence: CASSFPTGGGTDTQYF.

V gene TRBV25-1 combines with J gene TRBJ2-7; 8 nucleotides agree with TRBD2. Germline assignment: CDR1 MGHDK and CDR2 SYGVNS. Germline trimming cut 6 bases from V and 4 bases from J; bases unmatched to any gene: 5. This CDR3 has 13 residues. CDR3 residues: CASSPGGVYEQYF. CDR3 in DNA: TGTGCCAGCAGCCCGGGAGGGGTATACGAGCAGTACTTC.

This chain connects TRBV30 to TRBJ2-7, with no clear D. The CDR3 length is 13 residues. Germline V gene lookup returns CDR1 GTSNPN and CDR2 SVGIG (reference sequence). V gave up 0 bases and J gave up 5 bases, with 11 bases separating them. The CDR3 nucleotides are TGTGCCTGGAGTGTAGAGGACGCCAACGAGCAGTACTTC. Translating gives CAWSVEDANEQYF.

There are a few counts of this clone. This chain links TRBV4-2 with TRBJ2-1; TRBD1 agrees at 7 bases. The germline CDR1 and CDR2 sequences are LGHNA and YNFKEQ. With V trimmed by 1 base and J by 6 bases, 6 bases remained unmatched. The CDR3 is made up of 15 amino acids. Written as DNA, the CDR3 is TGTGCCAGCAGCCAAGCCCAGGGGGAAAGCAATGAGCAGTTCTTC. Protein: CASSQAQGESNEQFF.

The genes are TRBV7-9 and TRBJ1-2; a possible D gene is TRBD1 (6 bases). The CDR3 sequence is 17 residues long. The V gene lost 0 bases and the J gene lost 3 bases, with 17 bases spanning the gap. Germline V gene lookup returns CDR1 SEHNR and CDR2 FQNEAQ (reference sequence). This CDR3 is CASSLAQGQAFYYGYTF. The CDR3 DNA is TGTGCCAGCAGCTTAGCGCAGGGGCAGGCTTTCTACTATGGCTACACCTTC. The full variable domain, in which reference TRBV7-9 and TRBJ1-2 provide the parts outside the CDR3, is DTGVSQNPRHKITKRGQNVTFRCDPISEHNRLYWYRQTLGQGPEFLTYFQNEAQLEKSRLLSDRFSAERPKGSFSTLEIQRTEQGDSAMYLCASSLAQGQAFYYGYTFGSGTRLTVV.

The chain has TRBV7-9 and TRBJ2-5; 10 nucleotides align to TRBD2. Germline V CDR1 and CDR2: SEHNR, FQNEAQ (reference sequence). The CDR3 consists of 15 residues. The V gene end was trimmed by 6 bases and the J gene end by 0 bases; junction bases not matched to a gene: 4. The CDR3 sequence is CASRRTSGNQETQYF. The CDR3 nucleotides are TGTGCCAGCAGACGGACTAGCGGAAACCAAGAGACCCAGTACTTC.

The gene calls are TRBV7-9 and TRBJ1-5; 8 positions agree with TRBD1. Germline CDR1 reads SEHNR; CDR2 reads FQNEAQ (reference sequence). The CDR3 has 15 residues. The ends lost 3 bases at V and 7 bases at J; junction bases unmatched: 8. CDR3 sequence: CASSFGRGQDQPQHF. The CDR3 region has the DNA TGTGCCAGCAGCTTCGGCAGGGGGCAAGACCAGCCCCAGCATTTT.

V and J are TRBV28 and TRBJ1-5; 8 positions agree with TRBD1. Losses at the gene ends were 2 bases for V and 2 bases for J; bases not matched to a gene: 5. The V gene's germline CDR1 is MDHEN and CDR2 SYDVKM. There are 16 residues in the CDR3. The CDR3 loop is CASSLHRGYGNQPQHF. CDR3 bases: TGTGCCAGCAGTTTACACAGGGGGTATGGCAATCAGCCCCAGCATTTT.

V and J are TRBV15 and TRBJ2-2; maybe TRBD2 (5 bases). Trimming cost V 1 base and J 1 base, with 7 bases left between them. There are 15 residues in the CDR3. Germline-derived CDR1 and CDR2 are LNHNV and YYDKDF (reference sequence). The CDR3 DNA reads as TGTGCCACCAGCAGAGGTCGGGGGAACACCGGGGAGCTGTTTTTT. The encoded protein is CATSRGRGNTGELFF. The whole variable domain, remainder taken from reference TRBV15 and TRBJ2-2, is DAMVIQNPRYQVTQFGKPVTLSCSQTLNHNVMYWYQQKSSQAPKLLFHYYDKDFNNEADTPDNFQSRRPNTSFCFLDIRSPGLGDTAMYLCATSRGRGNTGELFFGEGSRLTVL.

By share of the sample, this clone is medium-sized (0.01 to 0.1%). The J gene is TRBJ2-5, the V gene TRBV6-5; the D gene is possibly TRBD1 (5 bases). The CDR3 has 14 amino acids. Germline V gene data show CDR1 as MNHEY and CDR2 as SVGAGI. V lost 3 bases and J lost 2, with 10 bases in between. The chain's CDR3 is CASSYWGTQETQYF. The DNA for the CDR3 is TGTGCCAGCAGTTATTGGGGCACACAAGAGACCCAGTACTTC.

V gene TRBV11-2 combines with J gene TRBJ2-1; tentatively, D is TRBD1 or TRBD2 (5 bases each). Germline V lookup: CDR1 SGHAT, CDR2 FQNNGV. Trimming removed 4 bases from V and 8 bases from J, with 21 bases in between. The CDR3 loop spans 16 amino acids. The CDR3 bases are TGTGCCAGCAGCTCACCGGGACGAAGCCTTAGGGATGAGCAGTTCTTC. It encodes CASSSPGRSLRDEQFF.

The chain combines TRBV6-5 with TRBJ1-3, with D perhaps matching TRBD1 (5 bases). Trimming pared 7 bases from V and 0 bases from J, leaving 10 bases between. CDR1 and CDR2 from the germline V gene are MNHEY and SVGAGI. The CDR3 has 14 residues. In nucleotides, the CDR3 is TGTGCCAGCACACAGGCCCTCTCTGGAAACACCATATATTTT. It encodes CASTQALSGNTIYF.

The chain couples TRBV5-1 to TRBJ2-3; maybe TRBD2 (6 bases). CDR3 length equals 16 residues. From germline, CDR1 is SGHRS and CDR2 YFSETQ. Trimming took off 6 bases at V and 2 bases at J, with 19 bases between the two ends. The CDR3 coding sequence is TGCGCCAGCACCCCTGGGGCGGGGCCCTACACAGATACGCAGTATTTT. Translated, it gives CASTPGAGPYTDTQYF. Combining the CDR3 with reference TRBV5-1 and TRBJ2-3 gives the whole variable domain KAGVTQTPRYLIKTRGQQVTLSCSPISGHRSVSWYQQTPGQGLQFLFEYFSETQRNKGNFPGRFSGRQFSNSRSEMNVSTLELGDSALYLCASTPGAGPYTDTQYFGPGTRLTVL.